Shown below are 29 T cell receptor beta chains from a single sample sequenced in a study of blood T cell repertoires in COVID-19. The method was immunoSEQ multiplex PCR; TCRdb's version includes in-frame clones alone and lacks a portion of them. The sample holds 160,000 or so clones, over 70% seen once. The material sequenced was PBMCs or T cells enriched from blood (not recorded which). The receptors here all came from a woman between 35 and 50 years old with acute COVID-19.

The chain carries TRBV9 and TRBJ2-1; 9 bases match TRBD1. The CDR3 length is 15 residues. V gave up 2 bases and J gave up 0 bases; unmatched junction bases: 0. The germline V gene encodes CDR1 SGDLS and CDR2 YYNGEE. This CDR3 reads CASSVGQGSYNEQFF. CDR3 nucleotides: TGTGCCAGCAGCGTGGGACAGGGCTCCTACAATGAGCAGTTCTTC.

This chain links TRBV2 with TRBJ2-7, with TRBD1 identical over 8 bases. This CDR3 has 14 amino acids. Germline V gene sequence: CDR1 SNHLY, CDR2 FYNNEI. Germline trimming cut 6 bases from V and 1 base from J; bases unmatched to any gene: 5. Written as DNA, the CDR3 is TGTGCCAGCAGCGGGACAGGCAGGTCCTACGAGCAGTACGTC. This translates into CASSGTGRSYEQYV.

The chain is built from TRBV7-9 and TRBJ1-4; possibly TRBD1 for D (6 bases). Per the germline V gene, CDR1 is SEHNR and CDR2 is FQNEAQ (reference sequence). This CDR3 has 17 amino acids. Trimming took off 2 bases at V and 2 bases at J, with 15 bases between the two ends. The DNA for the CDR3 is TGTGCCAGCAGCTTATCATGGGGGCCTGGGACTAATGAAAAACTGTTTTTT. Translated, it gives CASSLSWGPGTNEKLFF.

V usage is TRBV12-3 or TRBV12-4 and J usage is TRBJ2-5; D is possibly TRBD2 (6 bases). The CDR3 loop spans 11 amino acids. Between the trimmed V and J ends, which lost 6 bases and 7 bases, there was a span of 9 bases. The CDR3, as DNA: TGTGCCAGCAGCCGGGGAGGGACCCAGTACTTC. It is translated as CASSRGGTQYF.

This CDR3 is CASSPSTGETQYF. CDR3 DNA: TGTGCCAGCTCACCCTCGACTGGAGAGACCCAGTACTTC. The V and J genes are TRBV18 and TRBJ2-5; D remains unclear. Germline assignment: CDR1 KGHSH and CDR2 LQKENI. This CDR3 spans 13 amino acids. The V gene lost 3 bases and the J gene lost 4 bases, with 9 bases spanning the gap.

CDR3 in DNA: TGCAGCGTTTTACAGGGGGTGGTTGGCTACACCTTC. Protein: CSVLQGVVGYTF. The gene calls are TRBV29-1 and TRBJ1-2; 8 bases are shared with TRBD1. This CDR3 comprises 12 residues. The trim removed 5 bases at V and 7 bases at J, leaving 6 bases unmatched. Germline V gives CDR1 SQVTM, CDR2 ANQGSEA.

J is TRBJ1-1 and V is TRBV6-5, with D possibly TRBD1 on 6 matching bases. With 6 bases removed from V and 0 bases from J, the gap between germline ends came to 11 bases. This CDR3 has 14 residues. Germline lookup yields CDR1 MNHEY and CDR2 SVGAGI. CDR3 sequence reads: CASSRTALNTEAFF. The CDR3 DNA reads as TGTGCCAGCAGCCGGACAGCGCTGAACACTGAAGCTTTCTTT.

CDR3 nucleotide sequence: TGCAGTGCCTTCGGGAGGGATGGCTACACCTTC. Amino acids: CSAFGRDGYTF. V usage is TRBV20-1 and J usage is TRBJ1-2; D is unresolved. Germline CDR1 and CDR2: DFQATT and SNEGSKA (reference sequence). The ends were cut back, 6 bases at V and 6 bases at J, with 11 bases in the middle. The CDR3 contains 11 residues.

The chain uses TRBV6-5 and TRBJ2-7; 14 nucleotides match TRBD2. The CDR3 runs 14 residues. V trimming: 10 bases; J trimming: 3 bases; junction bases outside the gene matches: 5. Germline V gene sequence: CDR1 MNHEY, CDR2 SVGAGI. The CDR3 DNA follows: TGTGCCACCAAGGGACTAGCGGGAGTCTACGAGCAGTACTTC. This gives the protein CATKGLAGVYEQYF.

The chain recombines TRBV6-5 with TRBJ2-1; 13 positions match TRBD2. The CDR3 has 14 amino acids. V lost 8 bases and J lost 2; bases outside the gene matches: 0. From germline, CDR1 is MNHEY and CDR2 SVGAGI. The CDR3, as DNA: TGTGCCAGCGGACTAGCGGGGGCCTACAATGAGCAGTTCTTC. As protein: CASGLAGAYNEQFF.

The genes are TRBV9 and TRBJ2-1, with 14 bases lining up with TRBD2. CDR1 and CDR2 from the germline V gene are SGDLS and YYNGEE. The CDR3 is 16 residues long. V dropped 4 bases and J dropped 6; count of bases not matched to a gene: 6. As DNA, the CDR3 is TGTGCCAGCAGCCCCCCGGGACTAGCGGGGGTCAATGAGCAGTTCTTC. This translates into CASSPPGLAGVNEQFF.

This chain joins TRBV2 and TRBJ1-5; TRBD1 matches 7 bases. Germline V lookup: CDR1 SNHLY, CDR2 FYNNEI. After removal of 4 bases from V and 9 bases from J, the junction contained 9 bases not matched to a gene. The CDR3 is 14 residues long. CDR3 region: CASSVGQALGPQHF. Written as DNA, the CDR3 is TGTGCCAGCAGTGTCGGACAGGCGCTTGGGCCCCAGCATTTT.

The J gene is TRBJ2-7, the V gene TRBV5-1, with 8 bases matching TRBD2. The trim removed 1 base at V and 3 bases at J, leaving 3 bases unmatched. This CDR3 comprises 14 residues. Per germline, CDR1 SGHRS and CDR2 YFSETQ. The CDR3 sequence: CASSLSGSIYEQYF. CDR3 nucleotides: TGCGCCAGCAGCTTGAGCGGGAGTATCTACGAGCAGTACTTC.

The V and J genes are TRBV27 and TRBJ1-5, with TRBD1 identical over 7 bases. Looked up from germline, CDR1 is MNHEY and CDR2 is SMNVEV (reference sequence). The CDR3 covers 14 residues. The V gene end was trimmed by 6 bases and the J gene end by 6 bases; junction bases not matched to a gene: 8. The CDR3 spells CASRGTAKSQPQHF. CDR3 DNA sequence: TGTGCCAGCAGGGGGACAGCCAAGAGTCAGCCCCAGCATTTT.

The rearrangement links TRBV6-1 to TRBJ2-7, with D hard to call. V lost 1 base and J lost 3, with 7 bases in between. Germline V gene sequence: CDR1 MNHNS, CDR2 SASEGT. The length of the CDR3 is 13 residues. The CDR3 sequence: CASSEEHLYEQYF. As DNA, the CDR3 is TGTGCCAGCAGTGAAGAACACCTCTACGAGCAGTACTTC.

The chain couples TRBV14 to TRBJ1-2, with 8 bases identical to TRBD1. Germline V gives CDR1 SGHDN, CDR2 FVKESK. There are 17 residues in the CDR3. The ends lost 0 bases at V and 4 bases at J; junction bases unmatched: 10. The CDR3 DNA is TGTGCCAGCAGCCAAGATCAGGGCAGGGGGCGCCTCTATGGCTACACCTTC. Translating it yields CASSQDQGRGRLYGYTF.

The chain employs TRBV29-1 and TRBJ2-1; D may be TRBD1 (5 bases). Trimming removed 4 bases at V and 0 bases at J, with 13 bases between. Germline loops: CDR1 SQVTM, CDR2 ANQGSEA. CDR3 size: 15 residues. CDR3 residues: CSVVGQKSSYNEQFF. CDR3 nucleotides: TGCAGCGTTGTGGGGCAGAAGAGCTCCTACAATGAGCAGTTCTTC.

The chain uses TRBV11-3 and TRBJ2-4, with D possibly being TRBD2 (5 bases). The V gene's germline CDR1 is SGHNT and CDR2 YENEEA. Trimming cost V 1 base and J 5 bases, with 9 bases left between them. The CDR3 runs to 14 residues. The CDR3 loop reads CASSLGVSENIQYF. Here the CDR3 DNA reads TGTGCCAGCAGCTTAGGTGTTAGCGAAAACATTCAGTACTTC.

The table lists this clone with a count of one. The rearrangement joins TRBV27 to TRBJ2-1, with 11 bases lining up with TRBD2. This CDR3 is 17 amino acids long. V lost 2 bases, J lost 2 bases, and 5 bases stayed unmatched. Germline V lookup: CDR1 MNHEY, CDR2 SMNVEV (reference sequence). The CDR3, as DNA: TGTGCCAGCAGTTTAAGGGGACTAGCGGACACCTACAATGAGCAGTTCTTC. Its translation: CASSLRGLADTYNEQFF.

The table lists this clone with a count of one. CDR3 sequence reads: CASSHNRLQETQYF. CDR3 bases: TGTGCCAGCAGCCACAACAGGTTACAAGAGACCCAGTACTTC. This sequence joins TRBV7-6 and TRBJ2-5; possible D gene TRBD1, 5 bases. CDR3 length equals 14 residues. V dropped 5 bases and J dropped 2 bases, with 12 bases sitting between them. CDR1 and CDR2 (germline): SGHVS, FNYEAQ.

The chain joins TRBV2 to TRBJ2-5, with 10 bases identical to TRBD2. This CDR3 spans 17 amino acids. With V trimmed by 9 bases and J by 2 bases, 15 bases remained unmatched. CDR1 is SNHLY, CDR2 FYNNEI, per germline. CDR3 DNA: TGTGCCAGTTCGGGACTAGCGACAGAGAGGCGACAAGAGACCCAGTACTTC. Protein sequence: CASSGLATERRQETQYF.

J is TRBJ1-1 and V is TRBV5-1; a weak D match, TRBD1 (6 bases). The CDR3 is made up of 17 amino acids. Between the trimmed V and J ends, which lost 4 bases and 2 bases, there was a span of 21 bases. The germline gives CDR1 SGHRS, CDR2 YFSETQ. In nucleotides, the CDR3 is TGCGCCAGCAGCGCGGGGGCAAACTTAATGACCAACACTGAAGCTTTCTTT. Translated, it gives CASSAGANLMTNTEAFF.

This chain joins TRBV30 and TRBJ1-1; D remains unclear. The germline CDR1 and CDR2 sequences are GTSNPN and SVGIG (reference sequence). V was cut by 4 bases and J by 2 bases, with 8 bases left in between. This CDR3 is 12 amino acids long. CDR3 residues: CAWNPGNTEAFF. As DNA, the CDR3 is TGTGCCTGGAACCCAGGTAACACTGAAGCTTTCTTT. Full variable domain (outside the CDR3, taken from reference TRBV30 and TRBJ1-1): SQTIHQWPATLVQPVGSPLSLECTVEGTSNPNLYWYRQAAGRGLQLLFYSVGIGQISSEVPQNLSASRPQDRQFILSSKKLLLSDSGFYLCAWNPGNTEAFFGQGTRLTVV.

The chain has TRBV7-9 and TRBJ2-7; possible D gene TRBD1, 6 bases. V lost 5 bases and J lost 0, with 8 bases in between. This CDR3 has 13 amino acids. The germline V gene encodes CDR1 SEHNR and CDR2 FQNEAQ (reference sequence). This CDR3 reads CASSPTGSYEQYF. CDR3 sequence (DNA): TGTGCCAGCAGCCCGACAGGCTCCTACGAGCAGTACTTC.

This clone was observed once. V and J are TRBV9 and TRBJ2-1; 11 nucleotides match TRBD2. This CDR3 spans 15 amino acids. CDR1 and CDR2 from the germline V gene are SGDLS and YYNGEE. V trimming: 4 bases; J trimming: 9 bases; junction bases outside the gene matches: 9. CDR3 sequence reads: CASSPQRTSGPEQFF. The CDR3 coding sequence is TGTGCCAGCAGCCCACAGAGGACTAGCGGGCCTGAGCAGTTCTTC.

The gene calls are TRBV3-1 (or the pseudogene TRBV3-2) and TRBJ1-2; 7 bases map to TRBD1. Trimming cost V 5 bases and J 5 bases; bases outside gene matches: 11. The CDR3 totals 15 residues. Germline CDR1 LGHDT, CDR2 YNNKEL (reference sequence). CDR3 sequence (DNA): TGTGCCAGCAGCTCGTCAGGCAGGGGGGTGTATGGCTACACCTTC. Translation: CASSSSGRGVYGYTF.

This chain links TRBV5-1 with TRBJ2-1, with 10 positions matching TRBD2. The CDR3 has 14 amino acids. Trimming took 0 bases from V and 8 from J; bases not matched to a gene: 2. Germline CDR1 SGHRS, CDR2 YFSETQ. The CDR3 is CASSLVLAGDEQFF. CDR3 coding DNA: TGCGCCAGCAGCTTGGTTCTAGCGGGAGATGAGCAGTTCTTC.

V and J are TRBV5-1 and TRBJ1-4; 12 bases are a match to TRBD1. The germline V gene has CDR1 SGHRS and CDR2 YFSETQ. CDR3 length: 19 amino acids. Unmatched junction bases numbered 11, after V lost 1 base and J lost 4 bases. DNA for the CDR3: TGCGCCAGCAGCTTGACCCCTCCGGGACAGGGGGCCTATAATGAAAAACTGTTTTTT. The encoded protein is CASSLTPPGQGAYNEKLFF.

This clone was detected only a few times. The gene calls are TRBV6-1 and TRBJ1-6; no clear D gene. V was trimmed by 3 bases and J by 9 bases, leaving 12 bases between them. The germline V gene encodes CDR1 MNHNS and CDR2 SASEGT. This CDR3 comprises 14 residues. This chain's CDR3 is CASSESIIGSPLHF. The DNA for the CDR3 is TGTGCCAGCAGTGAGTCCATAATCGGTTCACCCCTCCACTTT.